Sequencing of this TCR beta chain was carried out in a study of blood T cell repertoires in COVID-19. Individuals drawn from approximately 26 US areas were about 18 to 90 years old. Original analysis: Amplified reference gene primers provided the basis for estimating nucleated cell counts. Repertoires were generated with immunoSEQ multiplex PCR, while TCRdb's copy carries only in-frame clones and drops some. V and J calls and clone size come straight from that table; D and trimming were deduced from the DNA. Of 250,000 to 350,000 clones detected, roughly 91% appear once; the ten largest clones hold roughly 2.8%. The CDR3 has 16 amino acids. The germline V and J ends were trimmed by 3 bases and 6 bases, with 15 bases remaining between them. Germline V gene data show CDR1 as LNHDA and CDR2 as SQIVND (reference sequence).

This chain uses TRBV19 with TRBJ1-6, with unresolved D. This sequence was found in a woman aged 45-59 years who had been exposed to COVID-19. What was sequenced was PBMCs or T cells enriched from blood (not recorded which). This chain's CDR3 is CASSIAEGTGNSPLHF. Written as DNA, the CDR3 is TGTGCCAGTAGTATCGCGGAGGGCACCGGTAATTCACCCCTCCACTTT.